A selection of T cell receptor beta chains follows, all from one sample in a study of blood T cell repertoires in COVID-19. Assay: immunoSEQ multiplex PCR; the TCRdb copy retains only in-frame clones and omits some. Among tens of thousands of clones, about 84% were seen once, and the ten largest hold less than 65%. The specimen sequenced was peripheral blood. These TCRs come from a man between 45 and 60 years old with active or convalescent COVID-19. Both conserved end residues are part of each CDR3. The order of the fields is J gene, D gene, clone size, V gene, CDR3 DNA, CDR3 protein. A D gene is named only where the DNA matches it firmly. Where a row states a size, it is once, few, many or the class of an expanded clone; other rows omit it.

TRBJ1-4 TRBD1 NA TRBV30 TGTGCCTGGAACAGGGGCTCTAATGAAAAACTGTTTTTT CAWNRGSNEKLFF
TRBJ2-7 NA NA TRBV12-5 TGTGCTAGTGGTTCCAGGGGGGTGTCCTACGAGCAGTACTTC CASGSRGVSYEQYF
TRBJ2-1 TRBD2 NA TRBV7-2 TGTGCCAGCAGCCCGGGACTAGCGGAGTTCTTC CASSPGLAEFF
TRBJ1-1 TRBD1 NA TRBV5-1 TGCGCCAGCAGCTTGGGACAGGGATCCACTGAAGCTTTCTTT CASSLGQGSTEAFF
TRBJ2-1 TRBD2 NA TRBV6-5 TGTGCCAGCATCGCAACTAGCGGGAGTTCAGATGAGCAGTTCTTC CASIATSGSSDEQFF
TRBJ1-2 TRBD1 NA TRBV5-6 TGTGCCAGCAGTACCACAGTGGACAGGGCCTCAAGTCGTGGCTACACCTTC CASSTTVDRASSRGYTF
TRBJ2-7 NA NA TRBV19 TGTGCCAGTAGCCGGGACTCCTCCATCTACGAGCAGTACTTC CASSRDSSIYEQYF
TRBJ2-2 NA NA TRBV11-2 TGTGCCAGCAGCCCCACCCGACTACTCGGGGAGCTGTTTTTT CASSPTRLLGELFF
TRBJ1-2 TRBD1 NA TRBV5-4 TGTGCCAGCAGCCTTGACAGGGCTTGGGATGGCTACACCTTC CASSLDRAWDGYTF
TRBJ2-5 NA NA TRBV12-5 TGTGCTAGTGGTTTCGGACGGGAACAAGAGACCCAGTACTTC CASGFGREQETQYF
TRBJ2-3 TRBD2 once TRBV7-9 TGTGCCAGCAGTTCTAGCGGGAGCGGGACAGATACGCAGTATTTT CASSSSGSGTDTQYF
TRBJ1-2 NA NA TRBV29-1 TGCAGCGTTGATAGGGTCGGGGACTATGGCTACACCTTC CSVDRVGDYGYTF
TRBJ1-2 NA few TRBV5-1 TGCGCCAGCAGCTTGGACTTAGGGAGAGGGGGCTACACCTTC CASSLDLGRGGYTF
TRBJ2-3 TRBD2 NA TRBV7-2 TGTGCCAGCAGCTTAGTGGGGGGGGGTGCAGATACGCAGTATTTT CASSLVGGGADTQYF
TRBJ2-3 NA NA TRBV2 TGTGCCAGCAGTCGACTAGGCGGGGCAGATACGCAGTATTTT CASSRLGGADTQYF
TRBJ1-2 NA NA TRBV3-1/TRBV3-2 TGTGCCAGCAGCCAAGATTTGCGGGGCAGAGAGAACTATGGCTACACCTTC CASSQDLRGRENYGYTF
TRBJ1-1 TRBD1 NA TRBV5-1 TGCGCCAGCAGCGTGGAAGGGGGCACGGACACTGAAGCTTTCTTT CASSVEGGTDTEAFF
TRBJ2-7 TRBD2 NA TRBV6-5 TGTGCCAGCAGTCTGAGCGGGGACCGCTACGAGCAGTACTTC CASSLSGDRYEQYF
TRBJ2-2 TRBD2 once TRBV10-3 TGTGCCATCAGTGGGGTTAGCGGGGGGAACACCGGGGAGCTGTTTTTT CAISGVSGGNTGELFF
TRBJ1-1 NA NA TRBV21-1 TGTGCCAGCAGCTCACAACTCAGACACTTTATGAACACTGAAGCTTTCTTT CASSSQLRHFMNTEAFF
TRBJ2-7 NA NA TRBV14 TGTGCCAGCAGCCAAGAGGCAGGGGAAGAGCAGTACTTC CASSQEAGEEQYF
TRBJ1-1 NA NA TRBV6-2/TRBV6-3 TGTGCCAGCAGTTACTCGTGGGGGGAGGGAGCTTTCTTT CASSYSWGEGAFF
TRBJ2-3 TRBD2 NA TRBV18 TGTGCCAGCTCACCATCGGAGCGGGAGTTGATAGATACGCAGTATTTT CASSPSERELIDTQYF
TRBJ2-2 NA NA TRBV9 TGTGCCAGCAGCGTAGAGAGAGCGAACACCGGGGAGCTGTTTTTT CASSVERANTGELFF
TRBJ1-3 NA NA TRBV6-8 TGTGCCAGCAGTTACGTGGTAAGCTCCTCTGGAAACACCATATATTTT CASSYVVSSSGNTIYF
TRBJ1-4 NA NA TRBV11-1 TGTGCCAGCAGCTTTCACAGAACTAATGAAAAACTGTTTTTT CASSFHRTNEKLFF
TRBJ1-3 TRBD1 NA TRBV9 TGTGCCAGCAGCGGAAACCCGGGACAGGGGCTTTCTGGAAACACCATATATTTT CASSGNPGQGLSGNTIYF
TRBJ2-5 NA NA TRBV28 TGTGCCAGCAGTTTAGGGACTCCACAAGAGACCCAGTACTTC CASSLGTPQETQYF
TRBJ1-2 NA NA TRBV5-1 TGCGCCAGCAGCTTGCTTTGGGGAGACCTCTATGGCTACACCTTC CASSLLWGDLYGYTF
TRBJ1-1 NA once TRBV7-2 TGTGCCAGCAGCTTAGGGGGTGGACATTACGGGAACACTGAAGCTTTCTTT CASSLGGGHYGNTEAFF
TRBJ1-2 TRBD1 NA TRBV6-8 TGTGCCAGCAACCAAGATCTTCGGGACAGGGCCGTGAGAGGCTACACCTTC CASNQDLRDRAVRGYTF
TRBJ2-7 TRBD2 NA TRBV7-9 TGTGCCAGCAGCCGGGGCCGGGAGGCAGCCTACGAGCAGTACTTC CASSRGREAAYEQYF
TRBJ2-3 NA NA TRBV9 TGTGCCAGCAGCGCAACGAGTAGGAAGGGGGGGAACACAGATACGCAGTATTTT CASSATSRKGGNTDTQYF
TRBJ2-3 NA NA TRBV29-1 TGCAGCGTTGAACAGGGGTATAGCTTGGATACGCAGTATTTT CSVEQGYSLDTQYF
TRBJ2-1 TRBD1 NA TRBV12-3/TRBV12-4 TGTGCCAGCAGCCCAGGACAGGGCCATGAGCAGTTCTTC CASSPGQGHEQFF
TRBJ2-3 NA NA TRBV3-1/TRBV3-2 TGTGCCAGCAGCCCCGGGACTAGCACAGATACGCAGTATTTT CASSPGTSTDTQYF
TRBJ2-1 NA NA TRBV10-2 TGCGCCAGCAGTGAAGGTACTACTGAGCAGTTCTTC CASSEGTTEQFF
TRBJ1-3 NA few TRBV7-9 TGTGCCAGCAGCTTAGGAGGGGGTGGAGCTGGAAACACCATATATTTT CASSLGGGGAGNTIYF
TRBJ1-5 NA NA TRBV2 TGTGCCAGCAGGCGGACACTCCTGTATCAGCCCCAGCATTTT CASRRTLLYQPQHF
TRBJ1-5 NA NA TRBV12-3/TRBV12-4 TGTGCCAGCAGTCGGGGAGGGCTGCAGCCCCAGCATTTT CASSRGGLQPQHF
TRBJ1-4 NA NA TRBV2 TGTGCCAGCAGCCTGATAGAACTGTTTTTT CASSLIELFF
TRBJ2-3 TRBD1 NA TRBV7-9 TGTGCCAGCAGCCGCCGTCGGACAGGGGAGGATACGCAGTATTTT CASSRRRTGEDTQYF
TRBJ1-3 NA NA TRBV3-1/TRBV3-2 TGTGCCAGCAGCCACGCCTCCGGACAGGGAAACACCATATATTTT CASSHASGQGNTIYF
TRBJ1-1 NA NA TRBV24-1 TGTGCCACCAGTGATTTGCTCCAGGATGGCACTGAAGCTTTCTTT CATSDLLQDGTEAFF
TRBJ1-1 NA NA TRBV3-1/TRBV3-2 TGTGCCAGCAGCCAAGTGGGTGCGGGATTTGAAGCTTTCTTT CASSQVGAGFEAFF
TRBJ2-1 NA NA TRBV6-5 TGTGCCAGCAAAAGAGGGACAATCTACCTTGGTGAGCAGTTCTTC CASKRGTIYLGEQFF